This T cell receptor beta chain was sequenced in a study of neurological immune-mediated disorders. The cDNA came from 5'RACE, which used 10-nucleotide random UMIs. Each sequencing run yielded over 200 million TCR-beta sequences from 15-18 subjects. From the 5' RACE reads, TCRdb called clonotypes with MiXCR, one entry per CDR3 protein. Among around 71,000 distinct CDR3 sequences listed, about an eighth were seen once. Time point described: longitudinal time-point 1 (baseline). The starting material, 2 million PBMCs stored at -80 C, gave rise to the unsorted libraries. The CDR3 contains 13 residues. Germline CDR1 SGHRS, CDR2 YFSETQ. Trimming at V came to 5 bases and at J to 10 bases, leaving 9 bases not matched to a gene. This clonotype was detected ten times or more.

The chain employs TRBV5-1 and TRBJ2-1; TRBD1 matches 7 bases. This sequence was found in a female donor with HTLV-1-associated myelopathy (HAM/TSP). The sample taken for sequencing was PBMCs. This chain's CDR3 is CASRNRQGWEQFF. Here the CDR3 DNA reads TGCGCCAGCAGAAACCGACAGGGATGGGAGCAGTTCTTC. Full variable domain (remainder filled in from reference TRBV5-1 and TRBJ2-1): KAGVTQTPRYLIKTRGQQVTLSCSPISGHRSVSWYQQTPGQGLQFLFEYFSETQRNKGNFPGRFSGRQFSNSRSEMNVSTLELGDSALYLCASRNRQGWEQFFGPGTRLTVL.